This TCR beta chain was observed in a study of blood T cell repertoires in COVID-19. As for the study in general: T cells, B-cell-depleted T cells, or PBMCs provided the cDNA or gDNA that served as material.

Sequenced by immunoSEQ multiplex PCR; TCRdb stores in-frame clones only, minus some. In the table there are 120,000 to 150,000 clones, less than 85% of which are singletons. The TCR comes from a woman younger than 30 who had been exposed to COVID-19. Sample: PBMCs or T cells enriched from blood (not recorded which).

CDR3 nucleotide sequence: TGTGCCTGGAGGGGAGCTCAAGAGACCCAGTACTTC. Its protein is CAWRGAQETQYF. The chain recombines TRBV30 with TRBJ2-5; possible D gene TRBD2, 5 bases. The CDR3 totals 12 residues. Between the trimmed V and J ends, which lost 3 bases and 2 bases, there was a span of 7 bases. Germline V gene lookup returns CDR1 GTSNPN and CDR2 SVGIG (reference sequence).